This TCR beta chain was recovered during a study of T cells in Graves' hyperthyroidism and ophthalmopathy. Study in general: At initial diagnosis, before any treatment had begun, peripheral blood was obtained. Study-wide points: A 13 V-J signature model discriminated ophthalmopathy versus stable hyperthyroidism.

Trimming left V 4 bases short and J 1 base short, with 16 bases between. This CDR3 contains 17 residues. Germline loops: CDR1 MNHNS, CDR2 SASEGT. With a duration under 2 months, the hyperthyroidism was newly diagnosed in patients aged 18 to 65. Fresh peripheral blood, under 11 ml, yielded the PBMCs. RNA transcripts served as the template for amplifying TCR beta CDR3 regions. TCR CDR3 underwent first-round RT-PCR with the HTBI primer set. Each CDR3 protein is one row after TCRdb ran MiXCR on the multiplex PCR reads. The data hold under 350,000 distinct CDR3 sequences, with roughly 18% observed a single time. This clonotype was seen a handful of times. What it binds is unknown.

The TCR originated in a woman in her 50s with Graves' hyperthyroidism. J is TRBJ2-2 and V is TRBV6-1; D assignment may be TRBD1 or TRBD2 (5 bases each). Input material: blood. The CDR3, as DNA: TGTGCCAGCAGTGGAACGCCGGGACGGATGAACACCGGGGAGCTGTTTTTT. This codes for CASSGTPGRMNTGELFF.